This T cell receptor beta chain was captured in a study of T cells expressing NK-cell markers. Across the whole study: Seropositivity for HCMV was found in seven of the eight sequenced donors, with one seronegative. General study points: Dominant NKG2C+ clonotype frequencies of roughly 1.0-7.5% of CD8+ T cells were measured in over 5 donors. Clarity on HCMV specificity was lacking for the expanded NKG2C+ T cell clones.

The CDR3 has 14 amino acids. In regard to this clonotype: Its antigen is not identified.

TCR beta libraries carry UMIs added by 5'RACE template switching. TCRdb re-analyzed the 5' RACE reads; it lists each CDR3 protein once, without DNA. The sample has some 390,000 distinct CDR3 sequences; the top ten hold around 11%. The sample consisted of blood T cells: a sorted CD56 or NKG2C T cell subset, CD4+ or CD8+ T cells, or bulk PBMC T cells (not recorded which). This TCR came from a woman aged 50 to 60 in good health. The rearrangement joins TRBV12-3 or TRBV12-4 to TRBJ1-1. CDR3 sequence: CASSLALVGTEAFF.